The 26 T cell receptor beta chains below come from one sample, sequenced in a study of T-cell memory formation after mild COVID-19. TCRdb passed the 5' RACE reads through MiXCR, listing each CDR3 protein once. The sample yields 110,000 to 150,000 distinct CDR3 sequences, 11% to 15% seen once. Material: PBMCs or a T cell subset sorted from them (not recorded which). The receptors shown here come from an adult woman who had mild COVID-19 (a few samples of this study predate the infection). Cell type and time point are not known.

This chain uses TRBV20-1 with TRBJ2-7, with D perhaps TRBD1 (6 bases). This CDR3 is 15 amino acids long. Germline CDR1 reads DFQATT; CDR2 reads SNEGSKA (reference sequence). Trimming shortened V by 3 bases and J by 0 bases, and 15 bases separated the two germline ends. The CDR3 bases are TGCAGTGCTAGGAACAGGGCCAGGAGCTCCTACGAGCAGTACTTC. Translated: CSARNRARSSYEQYF.

The CDR3 DNA is TGTGCCAGCAGTTTCCCGAACACTGAAGCTTTCTTT. Protein: CASSFPNTEAFF. This rearrangement joins TRBV12-3 or TRBV12-4 to TRBJ1-1; D unclear. The CDR3 sequence is 12 residues long. Deletions cut 3 bases from V and 1 base from J, with 3 bases between.

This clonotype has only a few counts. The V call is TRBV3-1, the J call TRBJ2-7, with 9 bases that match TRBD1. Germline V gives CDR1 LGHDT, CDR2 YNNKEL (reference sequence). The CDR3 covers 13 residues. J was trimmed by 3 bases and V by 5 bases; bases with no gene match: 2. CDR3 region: CASSAGQGYEQYF. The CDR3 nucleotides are TGTGCCAGCAGCGCGGGACAGGGCTACGAGCAGTACTTC.

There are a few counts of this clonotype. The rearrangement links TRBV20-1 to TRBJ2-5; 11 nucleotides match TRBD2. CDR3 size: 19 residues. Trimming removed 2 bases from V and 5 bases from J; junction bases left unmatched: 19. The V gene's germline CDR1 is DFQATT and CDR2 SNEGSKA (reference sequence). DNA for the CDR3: TGCAGTGCTAGACTATCCCTAGTTATAGCGGGAGGGCCTGAGGAGACCCAGTACTTC. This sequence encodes CSARLSLVIAGGPEETQYF.

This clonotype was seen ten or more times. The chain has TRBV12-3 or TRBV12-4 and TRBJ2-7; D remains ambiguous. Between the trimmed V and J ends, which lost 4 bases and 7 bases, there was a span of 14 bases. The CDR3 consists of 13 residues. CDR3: CASSWTTVGEQYF. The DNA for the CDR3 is TGTGCCAGCAGTTGGACCACGGTGGGGGAGCAGTACTTC.

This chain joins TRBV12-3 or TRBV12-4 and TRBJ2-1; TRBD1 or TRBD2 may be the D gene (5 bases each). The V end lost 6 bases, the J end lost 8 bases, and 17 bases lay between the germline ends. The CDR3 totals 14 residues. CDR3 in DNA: TGTGCCAGCAGCCCTTCCGGGGCCTTTTATGAGCAGTTCTTC. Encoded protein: CASSPSGAFYEQFF.

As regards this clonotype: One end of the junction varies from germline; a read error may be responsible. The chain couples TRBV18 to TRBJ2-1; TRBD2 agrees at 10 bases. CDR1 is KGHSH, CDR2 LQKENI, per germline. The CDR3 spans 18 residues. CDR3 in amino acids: CASSSPGLAFSAFDEQFF. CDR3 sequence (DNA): TGTGCCAGCTCATCACCGGGACTAGCGTTTTCGGCCTTTGATGAGCAGTTCTTC.

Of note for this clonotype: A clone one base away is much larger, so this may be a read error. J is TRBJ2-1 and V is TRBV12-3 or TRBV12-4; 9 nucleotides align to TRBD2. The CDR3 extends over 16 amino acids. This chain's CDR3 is CSSSSFAGGPDNEQFF. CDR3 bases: TGTTCCAGCAGTTCCTTTGCGGGAGGGCCCGACAATGAGCAGTTCTTC.

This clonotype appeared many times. CDR3 nucleotides: TGTGCCAGCAGCCAAGGACAGGCGGGACACGGAATGAACACTGAAGCTTTCTTT. Protein sequence: CASSQGQAGHGMNTEAFF. This chain connects TRBV7-8 to TRBJ1-1; TRBD1 agrees at 7 bases. The V segment lost 5 bases and the J segment 0 bases; nucleotides outside the gene matches: 15. Germline-derived CDR1 and CDR2 are SGHVS and FQNEAQ. This CDR3 has 18 residues.

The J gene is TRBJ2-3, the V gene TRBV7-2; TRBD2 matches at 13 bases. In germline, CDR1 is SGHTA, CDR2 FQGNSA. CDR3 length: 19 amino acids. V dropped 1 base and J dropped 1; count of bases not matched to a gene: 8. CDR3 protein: CASSLEGLAGVVGTDTQYF. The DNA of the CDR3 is TGTGCCAGCAGCTTAGAAGGACTAGCGGGGGTGGTGGGCACAGATACGCAGTATTTT.

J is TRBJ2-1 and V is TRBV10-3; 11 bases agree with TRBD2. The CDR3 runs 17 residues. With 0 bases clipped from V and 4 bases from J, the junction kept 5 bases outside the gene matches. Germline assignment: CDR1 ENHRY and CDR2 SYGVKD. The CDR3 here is CAISESVAGGLYNEQFF. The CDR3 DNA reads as TGTGCCATCAGTGAGTCGGTAGCGGGGGGGCTATACAATGAGCAGTTCTTC.

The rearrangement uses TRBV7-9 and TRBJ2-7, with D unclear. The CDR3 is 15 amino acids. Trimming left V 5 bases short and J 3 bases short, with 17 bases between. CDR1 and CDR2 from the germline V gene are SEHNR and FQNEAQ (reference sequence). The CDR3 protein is CASSPPEHNLYEQYF. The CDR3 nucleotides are TGTGCCAGCAGCCCTCCAGAACACAACCTCTACGAGCAGTACTTC. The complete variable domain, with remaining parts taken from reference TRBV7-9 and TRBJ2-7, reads DTGVSQNPRHKITKRGQNVTFRCDPISEHNRLYWYRQTLGQGPEFLTYFQNEAQLEKSRLLSDRFSAERPKGSFSTLEIQRTEQGDSAMYLCASSPPEHNLYEQYFGPGTRLTVT.

CDR3 nucleotide sequence: TGTGCCACCACGGACAGGGGAGAAACCGGGGAGCTGTTTTTT. Protein sequence: CATTDRGETGELFF. V gene TRBV24-1 combines with J gene TRBJ2-2; 9 bases match TRBD1. V lost 8 bases and J lost 5; bases outside the gene matches: 5. The germline V gene encodes CDR1 KGHDR and CDR2 SFDVKD. CDR3 length: 14 amino acids.

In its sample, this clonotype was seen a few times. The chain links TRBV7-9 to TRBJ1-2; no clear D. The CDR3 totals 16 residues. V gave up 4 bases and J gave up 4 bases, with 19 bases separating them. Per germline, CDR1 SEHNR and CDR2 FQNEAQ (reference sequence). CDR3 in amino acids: CASSSIPVSDIYGYTF. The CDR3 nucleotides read TGTGCCAGCAGCTCAATACCCGTCTCAGACATCTATGGCTACACCTTC.

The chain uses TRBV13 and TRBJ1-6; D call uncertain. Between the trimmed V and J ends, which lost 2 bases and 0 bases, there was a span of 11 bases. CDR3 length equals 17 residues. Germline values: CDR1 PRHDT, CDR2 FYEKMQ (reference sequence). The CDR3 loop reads CASSLRGYSSYNSPLHF. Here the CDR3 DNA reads TGTGCCAGCAGCTTACGTGGGTACAGCTCCTATAATTCACCCCTCCACTTT.

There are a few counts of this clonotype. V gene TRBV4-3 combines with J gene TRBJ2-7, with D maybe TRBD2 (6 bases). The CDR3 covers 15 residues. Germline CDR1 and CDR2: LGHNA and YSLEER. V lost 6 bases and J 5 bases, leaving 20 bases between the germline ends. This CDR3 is CASSPSNRELDEQYF. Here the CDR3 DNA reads TGCGCCAGCAGTCCTAGCAATCGGGAGCTCGACGAGCAGTACTTC.

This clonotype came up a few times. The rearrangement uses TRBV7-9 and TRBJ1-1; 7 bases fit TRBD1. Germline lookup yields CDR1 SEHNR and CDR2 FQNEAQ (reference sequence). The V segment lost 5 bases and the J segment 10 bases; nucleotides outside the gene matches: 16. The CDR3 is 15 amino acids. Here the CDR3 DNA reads TGTGCCAGCAGCCCGGAATGGACAGGCCAACTCCCAGCTTTCTTT. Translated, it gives CASSPEWTGQLPAFF.

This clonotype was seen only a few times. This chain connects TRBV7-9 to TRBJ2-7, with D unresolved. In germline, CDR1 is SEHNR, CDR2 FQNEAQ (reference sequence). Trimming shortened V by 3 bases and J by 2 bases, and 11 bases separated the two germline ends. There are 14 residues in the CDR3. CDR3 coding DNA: TGTGCCAGCAGCTTTTATAAAACCCCCTACGAGCAGTACTTC. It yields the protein CASSFYKTPYEQYF.

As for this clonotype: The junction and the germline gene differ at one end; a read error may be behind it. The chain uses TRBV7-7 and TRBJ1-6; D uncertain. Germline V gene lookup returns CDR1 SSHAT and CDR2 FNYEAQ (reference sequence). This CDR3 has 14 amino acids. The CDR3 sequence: CASSLTWGDSHLHF. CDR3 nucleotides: TGTGCCAGCAGCTTGACATGGGGTGATTCACACCTCCACTTT.

The CDR3 loop reads CASSHGGHEQYF. In DNA, the CDR3 is TGTGCCAGCAGTCACGGGGGTCACGAGCAGTACTTC. V gene TRBV6-2 or TRBV6-3 combines with J gene TRBJ2-7, with D possibly matching TRBD2 (6 bases). The germline V gene has CDR1 MNHEY and CDR2 SVGEGT. V was pared by 5 bases and J by 5 bases, with 10 bases between. This CDR3 spans 12 amino acids.

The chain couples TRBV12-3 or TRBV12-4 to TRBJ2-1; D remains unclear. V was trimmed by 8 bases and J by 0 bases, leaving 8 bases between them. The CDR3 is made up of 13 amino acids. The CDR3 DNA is TGTGCCAGCGTGGCGAGCTCCTACAATGAGCAGTTCTTC. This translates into CASVASSYNEQFF.

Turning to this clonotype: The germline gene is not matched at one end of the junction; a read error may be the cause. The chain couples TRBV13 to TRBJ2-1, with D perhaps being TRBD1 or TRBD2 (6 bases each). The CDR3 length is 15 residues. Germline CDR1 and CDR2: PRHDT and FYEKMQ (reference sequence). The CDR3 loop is CASTLRGDLQNEQFF. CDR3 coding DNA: TGTGCCAGCACCTTAAGGGGGGATCTACAGAATGAGCAGTTCTTC.

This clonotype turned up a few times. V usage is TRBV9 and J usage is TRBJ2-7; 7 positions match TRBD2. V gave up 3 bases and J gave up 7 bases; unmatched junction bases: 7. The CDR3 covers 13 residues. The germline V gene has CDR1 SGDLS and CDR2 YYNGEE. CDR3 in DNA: TGTGCCAGCAGCGCCCGGGACTACTCGGAGCAGTACTTC. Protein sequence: CASSARDYSEQYF. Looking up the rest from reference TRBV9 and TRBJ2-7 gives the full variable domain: DSGVTQTPKHLITATGQRVTLRCSPRSGDLSVYWYQQSLDQGLQFLIQYYNGEERAKGNILERFSAQQFPDLHSELNLSSLELGDSALYFCASSARDYSEQYFGPGTRLTVT.

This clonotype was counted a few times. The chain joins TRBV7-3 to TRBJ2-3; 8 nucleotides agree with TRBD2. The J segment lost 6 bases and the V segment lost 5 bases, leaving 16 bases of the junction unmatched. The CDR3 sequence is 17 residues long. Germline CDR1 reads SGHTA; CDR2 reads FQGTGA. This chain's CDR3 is CASSPSGLGGPGDTQYF. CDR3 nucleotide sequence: TGTGCCAGCAGCCCCTCGGGACTAGGAGGCCCAGGGGATACGCAGTATTTT. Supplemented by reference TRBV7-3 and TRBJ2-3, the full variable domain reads GAGVSQTPSNKVTEKGKYVELRCDPISGHTALYWYRQSLGQGPEFLIYFQGTGAADDSGLPNDRFFAVRPEGSVSTLKIQRTERGDSAVYLCASSPSGLGGPGDTQYFGPGTRLTVL.

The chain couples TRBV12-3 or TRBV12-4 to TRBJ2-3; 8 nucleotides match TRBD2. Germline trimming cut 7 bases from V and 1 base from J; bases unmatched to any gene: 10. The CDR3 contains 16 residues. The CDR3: CASTPRAGGRTDTQYF. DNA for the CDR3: TGTGCCAGCACCCCACGGGCGGGAGGACGCACAGATACGCAGTATTTT.

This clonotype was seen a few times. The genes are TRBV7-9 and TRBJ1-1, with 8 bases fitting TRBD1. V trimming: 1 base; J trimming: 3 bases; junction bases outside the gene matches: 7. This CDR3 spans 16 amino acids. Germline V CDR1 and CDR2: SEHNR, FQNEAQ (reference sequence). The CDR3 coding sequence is TGTGCCAGCAGCTTAGGTCCAGGGGGCGGGGACACTGAAGCTTTCTTT. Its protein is CASSLGPGGGDTEAFF.